This T cell receptor (beta chain) came from a study of technical replicates of blood from a handful of donors. CDR1 SGDLS and CDR2 YYNGEE come from the germline V gene. V shed 0 bases and J shed 1 base, with 13 bases lying between them. The CDR3 sequence is 16 residues long. This clone was seen just once. Libraries were prepared by immunoSEQ multiplex PCR; TCRdb keeps only in-frame clonotypes and omits some of them. In the table there are just over 80,000 clones, roughly 94% of which are singletons. This chain links TRBV9 with TRBJ2-5; D unclear. The source material was T cells isolated from PBMCs. The clonotype comes from a human donor in good health. CDR3 DNA: TGTGCCAGCAGCGTAGGGAGTCTGACGCTCCAAGAGACCCAGTACTTC. It specifies CASSVGSLTLQETQYF.